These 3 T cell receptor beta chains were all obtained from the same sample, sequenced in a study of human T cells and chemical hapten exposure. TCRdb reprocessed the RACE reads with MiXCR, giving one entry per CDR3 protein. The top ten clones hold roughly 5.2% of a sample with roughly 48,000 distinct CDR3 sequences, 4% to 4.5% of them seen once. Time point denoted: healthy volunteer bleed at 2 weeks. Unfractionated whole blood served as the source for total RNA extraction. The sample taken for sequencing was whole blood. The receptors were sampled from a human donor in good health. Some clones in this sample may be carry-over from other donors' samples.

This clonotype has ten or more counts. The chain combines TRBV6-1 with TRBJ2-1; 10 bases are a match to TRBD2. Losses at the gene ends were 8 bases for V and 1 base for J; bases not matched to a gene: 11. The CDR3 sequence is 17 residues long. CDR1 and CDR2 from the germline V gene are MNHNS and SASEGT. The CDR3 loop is CASRTLAGGGSYNEQFF. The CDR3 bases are TGTGCCAGCCGAACCTTAGCGGGAGGAGGTTCCTACAATGAGCAGTTCTTC.

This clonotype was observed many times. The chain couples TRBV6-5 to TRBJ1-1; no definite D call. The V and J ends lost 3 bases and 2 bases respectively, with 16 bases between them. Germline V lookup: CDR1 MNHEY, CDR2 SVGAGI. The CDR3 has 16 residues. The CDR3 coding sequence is TGTGCCAGCAGTTATGGTCCCGCTCGGCCCAACACTGAAGCTTTCTTT. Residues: CASSYGPARPNTEAFF.

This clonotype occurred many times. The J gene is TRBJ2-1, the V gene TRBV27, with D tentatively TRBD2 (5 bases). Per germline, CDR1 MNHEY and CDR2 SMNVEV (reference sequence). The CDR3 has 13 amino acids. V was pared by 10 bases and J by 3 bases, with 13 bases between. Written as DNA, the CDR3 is TGTGCCACCTCGCGGGCCCTCTACAATGAGCAGTTCTTC. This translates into CATSRALYNEQFF.